This T cell receptor beta chain was sequenced during a study of CD8 T cells in ankylosing spondylitis. In germline, CDR1 is SEHNR, CDR2 FQNEAQ (reference sequence). Between the trimmed V and J ends, which lost 6 bases and 4 bases, there was a span of 18 bases. The CDR3 loop spans 16 amino acids. TCRdb called the 5' RACE reads again in MiXCR, with one record for every CDR3 protein. The table shows about 350,000 distinct CDR3 sequences, with around 20% occurring only once. Notes on this clonotype: The antigen is undetermined.

Study outcomes and limitations: According to the report, clones linked to the disease were significantly enriched in matched synovial fluid samples taken from ankylosing spondylitis patients. Earlier work had already found some motif variants in reactive arthritis synovial fluid and blood.

The receptor was derived from a male donor with ankylosing spondylitis or in good health (not recorded which). The V gene is TRBV7-9, the J gene TRBJ2-2; D is possibly TRBD1 (6 bases). The specimen sequenced was blood, either unsorted or a sorted T cell fraction (not recorded which). The CDR3 coding sequence is TGTGCCAGCAGAGGCCCCGGGACACCTGGCACCGGGGAGCTGTTTTTT. Translating it yields CASRGPGTPGTGELFF.